The 30 T cell receptor beta chains reported below all come from one sample, sequenced in a study of cytomegalovirus exposure and HLA in healthy donors. Primers included in the PCR were 60 Vbeta and 13 Jbeta primers. Clones were read by immunoSEQ multiplex PCR, and TCRdb kept only the in-frame ones, dropping some. This sample's clone table lists fewer than 150,000 clones. Sequences were obtained from PBMCs. The origin of the receptors is an older woman in good health and CMV-seronegative.

V and J are TRBV4-1 and TRBJ1-1; D is uncertain. Trimming left V 0 bases short and J 0 bases short, with 11 bases between. Germline V lookup: CDR1 MGHRA, CDR2 YSYEKL. The CDR3 runs to 16 residues. Here the CDR3 DNA reads TGCGCCAGCAGCCAAGATCGCCAGGTACTGAACACTGAAGCTTTCTTT. Translation gives CASSQDRQVLNTEAFF.

The CDR3 sequence is CASSRQGLDVWELFF. The CDR3 DNA is TGTGCCAGCAGTAGACAGGGTCTTGATGTCTGGGAGCTGTTTTTT. V usage is TRBV6-5 and J usage is TRBJ2-2, with 7 bases identical to TRBD1. Germline CDR1 and CDR2: MNHEY and SVGAGI. The J segment lost 9 bases and the V segment lost 5 bases, leaving 12 bases of the junction unmatched. CDR3 length equals 15 residues.

The V gene is TRBV28, the J gene TRBJ2-7; 8 bases fit TRBD2. The CDR3 is 14 residues long. The junction had 6 bases not matched to a gene; V was cut back by 6 bases and J by 2 bases. The germline gives CDR1 MDHEN, CDR2 SYDVKM. Here the CDR3 DNA reads TGTGCCAGCAGCCGAACTAGCGGAGCCTACGAGCAGTACTTC. Residues: CASSRTSGAYEQYF.

The rearrangement uses TRBV2 and TRBJ1-4; a possible D gene is TRBD1 (6 bases). The germline CDR1 and CDR2 sequences are SNHLY and FYNNEI. Trimming cost V 8 bases and J 1 base, with 11 bases left between them. CDR3 length: 14 residues. CDR3 coding DNA: TGTGCCAGCGATACAGGGCTAACTAATGAAAAACTGTTTTTT. Translated, it gives CASDTGLTNEKLFF.

DNA of the CDR3: TGTGCCAGCAGTCTGACAGGGCCGGGGCAGCCCCAGCATTTT. Residues: CASSLTGPGQPQHF. This chain links TRBV2 with TRBJ1-5; 7 bases line up with TRBD1. Germline V lookup: CDR1 SNHLY, CDR2 FYNNEI. The trim removed 5 bases at V and 7 bases at J, leaving 8 bases unmatched. The CDR3 covers 14 residues. Full variable domain (rest looked up from reference TRBV2 and TRBJ1-5): EPEVTQTPSHQVTQMGQEVILRCVPISNHLYFYWYRQILGQKVEFLVSFYNNEISEKSEIFDDQFSVERPDGSNFTLKIRSTKLEDSAMYFCASSLTGPGQPQHFGDGTRLSIL.

The CDR3 DNA is TGTGCCAGCAGCTGGGGGGAGAGCTCCTACGAGCAGTACTTC. Translated, it gives CASSWGESSYEQYF. V and J are TRBV27 and TRBJ2-7, with D perhaps matching TRBD2 (6 bases). V was clipped by 6 bases and J by 0 bases, with 12 bases between them. Germline V gene data show CDR1 as MNHEY and CDR2 as SMNVEV (reference sequence). CDR3 size: 14 residues.

V and J are TRBV6-1 and TRBJ1-3, with 10 positions matching TRBD1. Germline V CDR1 and CDR2: MNHNS, SASEGT. The CDR3 runs to 15 residues. V shed 6 bases, J shed 4 bases, and the junction held 6 bases outside the gene matches. CDR3 protein: CASSRQGARGNTIYF. DNA for the CDR3: TGTGCCAGCAGCCGACAGGGGGCAAGAGGAAACACCATATATTTT.

The chain recombines TRBV7-6 with TRBJ2-7; 8 bases are a match to TRBD1. This CDR3 contains 15 residues. CDR1 SGHVS and CDR2 FNYEAQ come from the germline V gene. The V and J ends lost 1 base and 7 bases, in that order; junction bases with no gene match: 9. CDR3 sequence: CASSLEQGAPGEQYF. The CDR3 coding sequence is TGTGCCAGCAGCTTAGAGCAGGGGGCGCCCGGGGAGCAGTACTTC.

This chain joins TRBV5-8 and TRBJ1-5, with unresolved D. CDR3 size: 12 residues. V gave up 0 bases and J gave up 9 bases, with 7 bases separating them. From germline, CDR1 is SGHTS and CDR2 YDEGEE. This CDR3 reads CASSLVRGPQHF. The DNA for the CDR3 is TGTGCCAGCAGCTTGGTTCGGGGGCCCCAGCATTTT. Based on the CDR3 plus reference TRBV5-8 and TRBJ1-5, the full variable domain is EAGVTQSPTHLIKTRGQQATLRCSPISGHTSVYWYQQALGLGLQFLLWYDEGEERNRGNFPPRFSGRQFPNYSSELNVNALELEDSALYLCASSLVRGPQHFGDGTRLSIL.

The chain is built from TRBV2 and TRBJ1-5, with TRBD1 matching over 11 bases. Germline values: CDR1 SNHLY, CDR2 FYNNEI. The CDR3 is made up of 15 amino acids. V shed 7 bases and J 3 bases; nucleotides not matched to a gene: 5. The CDR3 sequence is CASKRGQGDNQPQHF. The CDR3 bases are TGTGCCAGCAAGAGGGGACAGGGGGACAATCAGCCCCAGCATTTT.

The chain joins TRBV5-4 to TRBJ2-3; 11 nucleotides align to TRBD1. After removal of 4 bases from V and 1 base from J, the junction contained 5 bases not matched to a gene. CDR3 length: 16 amino acids. Germline CDR1 SGHNT, CDR2 YYREEE (reference sequence). CDR3 in amino acids: CASSPGTGGGTDTQYF. The CDR3, as DNA: TGTGCCAGCAGCCCCGGGACAGGGGGGGGCACAGATACGCAGTATTTT.

This chain joins TRBV7-9 and TRBJ2-5; TRBD2 is a possible D gene (6 bases). Germline V gene lookup returns CDR1 SEHNR and CDR2 FQNEAQ (reference sequence). The CDR3 is 12 amino acids. V dropped 10 bases and J dropped 2 bases, with 11 bases sitting between them. CDR3 residues: CATSTRQETQYF. The CDR3 DNA sequence: TGTGCCACTTCGACTAGACAAGAGACCCAGTACTTC.

The V gene is TRBV2, the J gene TRBJ2-6; possible D gene TRBD2, 6 bases. Germline CDR1 and CDR2: SNHLY and FYNNEI. V shed 3 bases and J shed 1 base, with 19 bases lying between them. CDR3 length: 19 residues. DNA of the CDR3: TGTGCCAGCAGTGATTCGGAGGGAATAATAGTATCTGGGGCCAACGTCCTGACTTTC. This codes for CASSDSEGIIVSGANVLTF.

The chain joins TRBV7-8 to TRBJ2-5, with D possibly matching TRBD2 (6 bases). The CDR3 length is 16 residues. V was pared by 1 base and J by 5 bases, with 17 bases between. CDR1 is SGHVS, CDR2 FQNEAQ, per germline. CDR3 in amino acids: CASSLGGWRVWETQYF. The CDR3 DNA is TGTGCCAGCAGCTTAGGAGGATGGAGGGTATGGGAGACCCAGTACTTC.

This rearrangement joins TRBV5-1 to TRBJ2-3; D remains ambiguous. From germline, CDR1 is SGHRS and CDR2 YFSETQ. This CDR3 is built from 11 residues. V gave up 0 bases and J gave up 7 bases, with 3 bases separating them. The CDR3 bases are TGCGCCAGCAGCTTGGATAATACGCAGTATTTT. This sequence encodes CASSLDNTQYF.

This chain joins TRBV5-1 and TRBJ1-5; D call uncertain. Germline V gene sequence: CDR1 SGHRS, CDR2 YFSETQ. V gave up 0 bases and J gave up 4 bases, with 5 bases separating them. This CDR3 region has 13 residues. The DNA of the CDR3 is TGCGCCAGCAGCTTGGATACAAATCAGCCCCAGCATTTT. The encoded protein is CASSLDTNQPQHF.

CDR3 in DNA: TGTGCCAGCAGCTTTGGGAGGGAGACCCAGTACTTC. Translating it yields CASSFGRETQYF. The chain employs TRBV5-6 and TRBJ2-5, with a possible D match to TRBD2 (6 bases). This CDR3 comprises 12 residues. In germline, CDR1 is SGHDT, CDR2 YYEEEE. The V end was cut by 2 bases, the J end by 5 bases, with 7 bases between.

The V and J genes are TRBV10-3 and TRBJ1-5, with D possibly matching TRBD1 (6 bases). Trimming removed 6 bases at V and 0 bases at J, with 9 bases between. The germline gives CDR1 ENHRY, CDR2 SYGVKD. CDR3 length equals 14 residues. The CDR3 coding sequence is TGTGCCATCAGGGACAGAGGTAGCAATCAGCCCCAGCATTTT. Translating it yields CAIRDRGSNQPQHF.

V gene TRBV7-9 combines with J gene TRBJ2-1; 9 positions match TRBD2. Germline V CDR1 and CDR2: SEHNR, FQNEAQ (reference sequence). CDR3 length: 16 amino acids. J was trimmed by 4 bases and V by 5 bases; bases with no gene match: 9. The CDR3 bases are TGTGCCAGCAGCGAGACTAGCGGCCGTTATTACAATGAGCAGTTCTTC. Residues: CASSETSGRYYNEQFF.

The rearrangement links TRBV2 to TRBJ1-3; 8 nucleotides line up with TRBD1. Trimming removed 2 bases from V and 7 bases from J; junction bases left unmatched: 7. Germline V CDR1 and CDR2: SNHLY, FYNNEI. CDR3 length: 15 amino acids. The CDR3 loop reads CASSERRTGFNTIYF. The CDR3 DNA reads as TGTGCCAGCAGTGAAAGGAGGACAGGGTTTAACACCATATATTTT.

The chain carries TRBV5-1 and TRBJ2-3, with TRBD2 matching over 7 bases. Trimming took 0 bases from V and 4 from J; bases not matched to a gene: 5. This CDR3 comprises 15 residues. Per the germline V gene, CDR1 is SGHRS and CDR2 is YFSETQ. CDR3 sequence reads: CASSLGGGRADTQYF. For the CDR3, the DNA is TGCGCCAGCAGCTTGGGGGGCGGGAGAGCAGATACGCAGTATTTT. Supplemented by reference TRBV5-1 and TRBJ2-3, the full variable domain reads KAGVTQTPRYLIKTRGQQVTLSCSPISGHRSVSWYQQTPGQGLQFLFEYFSETQRNKGNFPGRFSGRQFSNSRSEMNVSTLELGDSALYLCASSLGGGRADTQYFGPGTRLTVL.

V usage is TRBV2 and J usage is TRBJ2-7, with TRBD1 identical over 11 bases. The junction had 7 bases not matched to a gene; V was cut back by 6 bases and J by 6 bases. This CDR3 is 14 amino acids long. Germline V gene data show CDR1 as SNHLY and CDR2 as FYNNEI. The CDR3 reads CASRGQGAVSEQYF. CDR3 coding DNA: TGTGCCAGCAGAGGACAGGGGGCAGTGAGCGAGCAGTACTTC.

This chain links TRBV5-1 with TRBJ2-1; 8 bases fit TRBD1. This CDR3 comprises 15 residues. V was clipped by 1 base and J by 7 bases; unmatched bases: 7. CDR1 is SGHRS and CDR2 is YFSETQ in the germline V gene. The CDR3 is CASSLFQGAENEQFF. The CDR3 coding sequence is TGCGCCAGCAGCTTGTTTCAGGGGGCTGAAAATGAGCAGTTCTTC.

The chain has TRBV5-1 and TRBJ1-3; D is possibly TRBD1 (5 bases). Germline V gene sequence: CDR1 SGHRS, CDR2 YFSETQ. CDR3 length: 14 residues. Trimming took 4 bases from V and 3 from J, leaving 11 bases between them. CDR3 amino acids: CASSAQGGGNTIYF. The CDR3 DNA reads as TGCGCCAGCAGCGCCCAGGGAGGTGGAAACACCATATATTTT. The full variable domain, with the rest looked up from reference TRBV5-1 and TRBJ1-3, is KAGVTQTPRYLIKTRGQQVTLSCSPISGHRSVSWYQQTPGQGLQFLFEYFSETQRNKGNFPGRFSGRQFSNSRSEMNVSTLELGDSALYLCASSAQGGGNTIYFGEGSWLTVV.

The CDR3 spells CASRPPGRGSGYTF. CDR3 nucleotide sequence: TGTGCCAGCAGACCCCCAGGGCGGGGTAGTGGCTACACCTTC. J is TRBJ1-2 and V is TRBV28; D perhaps matches TRBD1 (5 bases). The V end lost 6 bases, the J end lost 7 bases, and 18 bases lay between the germline ends. The CDR3 is made up of 14 amino acids. CDR1 is MDHEN, CDR2 SYDVKM, per germline.

V is TRBV15 and J is TRBJ1-3, with 8 bases that match TRBD1. The CDR3 contains 15 residues. The J segment lost 0 bases and the V segment lost 5 bases, leaving 3 bases of the junction unmatched. The germline V gene encodes CDR1 LNHNV and CDR2 YYDKDF (reference sequence). CDR3 bases: TGTGCCACCAGCGGGGGACAGGACTCTGGAAACACCATATATTTT. Amino acid sequence: CATSGGQDSGNTIYF.

V usage is TRBV15 and J usage is TRBJ1-6, with D hard to call. V shed 8 bases and J shed 4 bases, with 15 bases lying between them. From germline, CDR1 is LNHNV and CDR2 YYDKDF (reference sequence). The CDR3 consists of 15 residues. The CDR3 region has the DNA TGTGCCACCGCAGACACCGGAGGGTATAATTCACCCCTCCACTTT. Encoded protein: CATADTGGYNSPLHF.

The chain recombines TRBV2 with TRBJ1-5, with D unresolved. This CDR3 is built from 19 residues. In germline, CDR1 is SNHLY, CDR2 FYNNEI. Trimming shortened V by 3 bases and J by 0 bases, and 21 bases separated the two germline ends. The chain's CDR3 is CASSENNAVGIYSNQPQHF. DNA for the CDR3: TGTGCCAGCAGTGAGAATAATGCCGTCGGGATATATAGCAATCAGCCCCAGCATTTT.

V gene TRBV5-6 combines with J gene TRBJ2-7; a possible D gene is TRBD1 (6 bases). Looked up from germline, CDR1 is SGHDT and CDR2 is YYEEEE. Trimming took 0 bases from V and 3 from J, leaving 10 bases between them. The CDR3 totals 14 residues. In nucleotides, the CDR3 is TGTGCCAGCAGCTTGGGGTTCAGGGGCTACGAGCAGTACTTC. Translation: CASSLGFRGYEQYF.

This chain joins TRBV5-4 and TRBJ1-6, with 7 positions matching TRBD1. CDR1 SGHNT and CDR2 YYREEE come from the germline V gene (reference sequence). Trimming removed 4 bases from V and 0 bases from J; junction bases left unmatched: 7. The CDR3 has 17 residues. The CDR3 reads CASSVIQGSSYNSPLHF. As DNA, the CDR3 is TGTGCCAGCAGCGTAATACAGGGGAGCTCCTATAATTCACCCCTCCACTTT.